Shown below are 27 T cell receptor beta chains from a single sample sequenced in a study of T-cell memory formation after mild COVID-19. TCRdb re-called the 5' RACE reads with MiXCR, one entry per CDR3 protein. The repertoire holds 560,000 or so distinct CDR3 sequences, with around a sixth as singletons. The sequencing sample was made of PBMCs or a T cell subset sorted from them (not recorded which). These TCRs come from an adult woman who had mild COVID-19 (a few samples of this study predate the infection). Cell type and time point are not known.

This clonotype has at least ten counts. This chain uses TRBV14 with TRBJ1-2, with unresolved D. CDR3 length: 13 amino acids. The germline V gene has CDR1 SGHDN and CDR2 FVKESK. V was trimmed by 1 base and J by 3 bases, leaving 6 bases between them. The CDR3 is CASSQVLHYGYTF. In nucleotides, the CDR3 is TGTGCCAGCAGCCAAGTTTTGCACTATGGCTACACCTTC.

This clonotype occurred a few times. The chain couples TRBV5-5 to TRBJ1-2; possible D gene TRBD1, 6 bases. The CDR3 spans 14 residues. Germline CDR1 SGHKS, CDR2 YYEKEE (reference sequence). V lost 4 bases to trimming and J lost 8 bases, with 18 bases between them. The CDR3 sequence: CASSREQGHYGYTF. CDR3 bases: TGTGCCAGCAGCCGCGAACAGGGTCATTACGGCTACACCTTC.

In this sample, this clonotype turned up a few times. DNA of the CDR3: TGTGCCAGCAGGGCAGGGGTTTACGAGCAGTACTTC. Its protein product is CASRAGVYEQYF. The rearrangement joins TRBV6-5 to TRBJ2-7; a possible D gene is TRBD1 (6 bases). V lost 6 bases and J 4 bases, leaving 10 bases between the germline ends. CDR1 and CDR2 from the germline V gene are MNHEY and SVGAGI. This CDR3 is built from 12 residues.

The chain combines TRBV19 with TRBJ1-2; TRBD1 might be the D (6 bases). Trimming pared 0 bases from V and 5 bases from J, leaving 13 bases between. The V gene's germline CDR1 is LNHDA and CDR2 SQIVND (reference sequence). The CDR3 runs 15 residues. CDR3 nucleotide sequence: TGTGCCAGTAGTATAGACCATGGACAGAAATATGGCTACACCTTC. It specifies CASSIDHGQKYGYTF.

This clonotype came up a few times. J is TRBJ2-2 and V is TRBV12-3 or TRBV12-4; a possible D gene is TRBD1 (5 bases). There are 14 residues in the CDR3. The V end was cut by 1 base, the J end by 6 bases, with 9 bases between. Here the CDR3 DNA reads TGTGCCAGCAGTTTAGAGTCAGGGCCCGGGGAGCTGTTTTTT. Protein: CASSLESGPGELFF.

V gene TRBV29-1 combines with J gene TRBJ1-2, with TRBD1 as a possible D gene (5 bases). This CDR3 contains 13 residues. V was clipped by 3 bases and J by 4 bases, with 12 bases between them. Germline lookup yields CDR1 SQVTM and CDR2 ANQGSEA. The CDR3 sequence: CSVERTGGYGYTF. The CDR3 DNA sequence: TGCAGCGTTGAGCGAACGGGGGGCTATGGCTACACCTTC. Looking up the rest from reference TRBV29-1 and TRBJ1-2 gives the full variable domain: SAVISQKPSRDICQRGTSLTIQCQVDSQVTMMFWYRQQPGQSLTLIATANQGSEATYESGFVIDKFPISRPNLTFSTLTVSNMSPEDSSIYLCSVERTGGYGYTFGSGTRLTVV.

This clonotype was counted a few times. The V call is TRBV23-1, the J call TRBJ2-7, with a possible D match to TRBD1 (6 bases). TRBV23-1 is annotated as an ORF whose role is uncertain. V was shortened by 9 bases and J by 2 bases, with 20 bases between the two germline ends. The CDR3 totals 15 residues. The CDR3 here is CARDKDSILPYEQYF. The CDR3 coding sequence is TGCGCCAGAGACAAGGACAGTATACTCCCCTACGAGCAGTACTTC.

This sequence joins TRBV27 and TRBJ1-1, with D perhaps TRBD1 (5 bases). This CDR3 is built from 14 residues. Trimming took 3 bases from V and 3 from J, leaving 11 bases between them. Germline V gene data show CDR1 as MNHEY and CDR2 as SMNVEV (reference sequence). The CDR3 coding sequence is TGTGCCAGCAGTTTCGGGGGGGAGTACACTGAAGCTTTCTTT. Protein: CASSFGGEYTEAFF.

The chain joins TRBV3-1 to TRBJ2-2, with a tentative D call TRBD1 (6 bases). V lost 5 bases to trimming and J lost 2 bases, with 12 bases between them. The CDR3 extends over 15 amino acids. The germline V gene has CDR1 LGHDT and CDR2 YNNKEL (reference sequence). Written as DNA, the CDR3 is TGTGCCAGCAGCTACGGGACACCAAACACCGGGGAGCTGTTTTTT. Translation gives CASSYGTPNTGELFF.

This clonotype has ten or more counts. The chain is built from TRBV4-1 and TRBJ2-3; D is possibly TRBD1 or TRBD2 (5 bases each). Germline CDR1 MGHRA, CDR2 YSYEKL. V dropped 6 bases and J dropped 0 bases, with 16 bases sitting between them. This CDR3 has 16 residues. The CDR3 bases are TGCGCCAGCAGTCATCGAGGGGAAACTAGCACAGATACGCAGTATTTT. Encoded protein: CASSHRGETSTDTQYF.

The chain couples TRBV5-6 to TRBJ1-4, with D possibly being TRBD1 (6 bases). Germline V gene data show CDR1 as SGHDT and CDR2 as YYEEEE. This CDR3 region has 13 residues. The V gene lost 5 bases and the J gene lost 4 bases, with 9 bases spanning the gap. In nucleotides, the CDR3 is TGTGCCAGCAGGGACAGCCTTAATGAAAAACTGTTTTTT. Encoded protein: CASRDSLNEKLFF. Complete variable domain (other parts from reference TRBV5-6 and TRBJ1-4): DAGVTQSPTHLIKTRGQQVTLRCSPKSGHDTVSWYQQALGQGPQFIFQYYEEEERQRGNFPDRFSGHQFPNYSSELNVNALLLGDSALYLCASRDSLNEKLFFGSGTQLSVL.

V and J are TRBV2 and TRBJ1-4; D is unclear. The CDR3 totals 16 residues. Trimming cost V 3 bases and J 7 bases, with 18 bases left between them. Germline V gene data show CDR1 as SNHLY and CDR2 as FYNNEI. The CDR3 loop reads CASSENRQAYFEKLFF. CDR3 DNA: TGTGCCAGCAGTGAGAATCGGCAGGCTTACTTTGAAAAACTGTTTTTT.

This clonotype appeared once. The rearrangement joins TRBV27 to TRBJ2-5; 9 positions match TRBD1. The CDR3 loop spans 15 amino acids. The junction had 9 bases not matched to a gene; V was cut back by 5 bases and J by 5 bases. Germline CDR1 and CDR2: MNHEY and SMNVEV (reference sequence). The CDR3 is CASSTPRDRAETQYF. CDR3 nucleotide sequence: TGTGCCAGCAGTACCCCCCGGGACAGGGCGGAGACCCAGTACTTC.

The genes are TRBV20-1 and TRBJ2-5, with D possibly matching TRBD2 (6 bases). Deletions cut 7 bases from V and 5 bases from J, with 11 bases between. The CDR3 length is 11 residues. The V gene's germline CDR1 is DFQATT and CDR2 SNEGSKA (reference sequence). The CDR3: CSVGTWETQYF. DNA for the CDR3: TGCAGTGTCGGGACTTGGGAGACCCAGTACTTC.

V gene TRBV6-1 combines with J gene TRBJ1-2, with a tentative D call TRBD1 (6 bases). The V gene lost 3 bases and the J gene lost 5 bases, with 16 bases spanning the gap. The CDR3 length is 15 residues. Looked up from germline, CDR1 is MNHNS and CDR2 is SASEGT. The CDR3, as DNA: TGTGCCAGCAGTGACATGAGGAGGCAGGGGTATGGCTACACCTTC. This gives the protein CASSDMRRQGYGYTF.

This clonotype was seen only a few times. The CDR3 nucleotides are TGTGCCAGCAGCCCGACCGGGACCAAGTTTGAAGCTTTCTTT. It specifies CASSPTGTKFEAFF. V gene TRBV7-9 combines with J gene TRBJ1-1, with D perhaps matching TRBD1 (5 bases). Germline assignment: CDR1 SEHNR and CDR2 FQNEAQ (reference sequence). Trimming removed 5 bases at V and 7 bases at J, with 17 bases between. The CDR3 contains 14 residues. The full variable domain, its missing parts supplied by reference TRBV7-9 and TRBJ1-1, is DTGVSQNPRHKITKRGQNVTFRCDPISEHNRLYWYRQTLGQGPEFLTYFQNEAQLEKSRLLSDRFSAERPKGSFSTLEIQRTEQGDSAMYLCASSPTGTKFEAFFGQGTRLTVV.

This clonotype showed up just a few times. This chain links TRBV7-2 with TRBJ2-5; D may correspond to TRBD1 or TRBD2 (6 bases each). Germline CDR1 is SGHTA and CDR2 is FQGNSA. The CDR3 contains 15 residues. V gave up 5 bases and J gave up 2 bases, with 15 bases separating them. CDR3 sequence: CASSLSGQNQETQYF. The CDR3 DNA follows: TGTGCCAGCAGCCTTAGCGGACAGAATCAAGAGACCCAGTACTTC.

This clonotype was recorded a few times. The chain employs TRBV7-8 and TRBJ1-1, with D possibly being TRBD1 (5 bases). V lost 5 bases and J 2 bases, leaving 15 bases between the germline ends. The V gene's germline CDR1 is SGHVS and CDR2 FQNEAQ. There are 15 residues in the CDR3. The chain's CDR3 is CASSATRDLNTEAFF. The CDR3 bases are TGTGCCAGCAGCGCAACCCGGGACCTTAACACTGAAGCTTTCTTT.

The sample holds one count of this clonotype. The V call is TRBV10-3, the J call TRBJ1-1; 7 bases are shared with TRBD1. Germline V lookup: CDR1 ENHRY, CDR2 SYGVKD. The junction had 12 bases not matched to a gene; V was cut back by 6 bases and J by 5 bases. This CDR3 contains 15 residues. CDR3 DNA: TGTGCCATCAGCGGACAGGTCAATATCGGGACTGAAGCTTTCTTT. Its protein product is CAISGQVNIGTEAFF.

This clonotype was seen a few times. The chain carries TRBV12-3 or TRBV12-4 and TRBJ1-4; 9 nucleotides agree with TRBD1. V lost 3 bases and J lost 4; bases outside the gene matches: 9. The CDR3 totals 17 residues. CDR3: CASSLGTGTANNEKLFF. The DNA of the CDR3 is TGTGCCAGCAGTTTGGGGACAGGGACAGCTAATAATGAAAAACTGTTTTTT.

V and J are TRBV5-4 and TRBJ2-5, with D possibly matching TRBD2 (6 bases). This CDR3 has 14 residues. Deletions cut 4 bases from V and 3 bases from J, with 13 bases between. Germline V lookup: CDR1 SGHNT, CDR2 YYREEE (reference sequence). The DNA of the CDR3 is TGTGCCAGCAGCCGTACTGGGACTGAAGAGACCCAGTACTTC. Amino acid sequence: CASSRTGTEETQYF.

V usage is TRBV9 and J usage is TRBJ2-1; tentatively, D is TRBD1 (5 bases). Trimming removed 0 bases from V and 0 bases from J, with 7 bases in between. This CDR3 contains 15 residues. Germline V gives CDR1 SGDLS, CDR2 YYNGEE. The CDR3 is CASSVEGISYNEQFF. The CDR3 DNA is TGTGCCAGCAGCGTAGAGGGGATCTCCTACAATGAGCAGTTCTTC.

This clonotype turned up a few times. In nucleotides, the CDR3 is TGTGCCAGTAGTCCCCTGATCACGAACACTGAAGCTTTCTTT. It is translated as CASSPLITNTEAFF. The chain joins TRBV19 to TRBJ1-1; D unclear. The CDR3 runs 14 residues. V lost 5 bases and J 1 base, leaving 11 bases between the germline ends. Germline lookup yields CDR1 LNHDA and CDR2 SQIVND (reference sequence).

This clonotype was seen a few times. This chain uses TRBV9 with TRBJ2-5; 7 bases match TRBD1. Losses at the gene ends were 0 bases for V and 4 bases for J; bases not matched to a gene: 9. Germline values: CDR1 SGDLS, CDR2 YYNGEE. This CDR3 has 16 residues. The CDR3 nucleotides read TGTGCCAGCAGCGTAGATATAGGGGGCGAGTTAGAGACCCAGTACTTC. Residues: CASSVDIGGELETQYF.

CDR3 DNA sequence: TGTGCCAGCAGCCAAGGTTTGGGACTAGCGTTTGATGAGCAGTTCTTC. This encodes CASSQGLGLAFDEQFF. This chain connects TRBV4-2 to TRBJ2-1; TRBD2 agrees at 10 bases. The CDR3 is 16 residues long. The germline CDR1 and CDR2 sequences are LGHNA and YNFKEQ. Losses at the gene ends were 1 base for V and 8 bases for J; bases not matched to a gene: 8.

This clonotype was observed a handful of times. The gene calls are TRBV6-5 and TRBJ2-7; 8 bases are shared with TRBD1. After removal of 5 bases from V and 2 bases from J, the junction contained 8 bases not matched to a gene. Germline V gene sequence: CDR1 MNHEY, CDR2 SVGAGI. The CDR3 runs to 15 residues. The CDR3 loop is CASSPPGQAAYEQYF. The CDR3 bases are TGTGCCAGCAGTCCTCCGGGACAGGCCGCCTACGAGCAGTACTTC.

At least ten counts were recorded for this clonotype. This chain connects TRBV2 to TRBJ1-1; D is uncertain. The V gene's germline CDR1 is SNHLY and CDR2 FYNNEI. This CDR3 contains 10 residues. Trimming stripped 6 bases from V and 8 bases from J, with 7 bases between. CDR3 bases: TGTGCCAGCAGCCGAGACGAAGCTTTCTTT. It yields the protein CASSRDEAFF.